The TCR beta chain under discussion was sequenced for a study of beta chain features in type 1 diabetes. Study results and limitations: When cDNA is sequenced, cells with high TCR expression could be over-represented. Compared to healthy donors, patients appeared to have naive, central memory and Treg TCRB repertoires that were more alike. For type 1 diabetes patients, VDJ junctions showed fewer insertions and more deletions. Type 1 diabetes patients showed a moderate but significant shortening of TCRB CDR3s in all four CD4+ subsets.

Sequenced material consisted of expressed TCRB transcripts (all of the isolated RNA was reverse transcribed). The table came from immunoSEQ multiplex PCR; TCRdb's copy has only in-frame clones and leaves some out. The repertoire has 600,000 to 750,000 clones, roughly 12% of them found once; the top ten carry 0.095% to 0.15%. Turning to this clone: As yet, its antigen is unknown.

Per donor, one heparinised blood draw averaged approximately 120 mL. The germline V and J ends were trimmed by 5 bases and 0 bases, with 7 bases remaining between them. The CDR3 has 13 residues. The germline V gene has CDR1 SGHTA and CDR2 FQGNSA. The genes are TRBV7-2 and TRBJ1-1; perhaps TRBD1 as D (5 bases). The sample consisted of naive CD4+ T cells from blood. The source is a young man with type 1 diabetes. The DNA of the CDR3 is TGTGCCAGCAGCGTGACAGTGAACACTGAAGCTTTCTTT. Translating it yields CASSVTVNTEAFF.